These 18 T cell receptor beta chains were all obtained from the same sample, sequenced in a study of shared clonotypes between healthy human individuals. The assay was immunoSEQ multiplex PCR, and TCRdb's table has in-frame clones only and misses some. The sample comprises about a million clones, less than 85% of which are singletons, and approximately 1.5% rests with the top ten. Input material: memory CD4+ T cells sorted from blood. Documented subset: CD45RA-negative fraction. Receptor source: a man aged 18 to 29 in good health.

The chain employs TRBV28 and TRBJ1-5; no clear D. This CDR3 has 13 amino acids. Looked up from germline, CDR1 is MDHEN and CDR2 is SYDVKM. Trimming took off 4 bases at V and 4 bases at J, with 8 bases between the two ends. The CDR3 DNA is TGTGCCAGCAGTTGGAGTGGGAATCAGCCCCAGCATTTT. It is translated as CASSWSGNQPQHF.

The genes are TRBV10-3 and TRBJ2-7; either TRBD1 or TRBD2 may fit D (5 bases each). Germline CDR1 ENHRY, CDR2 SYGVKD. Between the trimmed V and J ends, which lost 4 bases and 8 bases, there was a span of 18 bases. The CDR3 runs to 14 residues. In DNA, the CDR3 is TGTGCCATCAGTGTCACGCAGGGAGCCCGTCAGCAGTACTTC. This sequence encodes CAISVTQGARQQYF.

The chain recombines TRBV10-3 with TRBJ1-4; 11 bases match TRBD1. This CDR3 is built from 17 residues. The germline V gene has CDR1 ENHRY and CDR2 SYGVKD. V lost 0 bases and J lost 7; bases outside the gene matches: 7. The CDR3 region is CAISESTLGTGGEKLFF. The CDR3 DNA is TGTGCCATCAGTGAGTCGACCCTCGGGACAGGGGGTGAAAAACTGTTTTTT.

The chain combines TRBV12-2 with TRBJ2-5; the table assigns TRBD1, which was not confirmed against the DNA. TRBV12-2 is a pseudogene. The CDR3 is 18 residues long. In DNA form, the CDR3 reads TGTGCAAGTCGCTTAGAAAAAGGTGGGACAGGGGGTGCGGAGACCCAGTACTTC. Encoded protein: CASRLEKGGTGGAETQYF.

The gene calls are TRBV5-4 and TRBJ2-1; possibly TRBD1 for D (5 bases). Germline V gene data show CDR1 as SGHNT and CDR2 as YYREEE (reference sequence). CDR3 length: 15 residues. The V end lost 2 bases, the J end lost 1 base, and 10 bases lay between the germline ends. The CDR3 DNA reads TGTGCCAGCAGCTTAGGCAGGGCTTCCTACAATGAGCAGTTCTTC. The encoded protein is CASSLGRASYNEQFF.

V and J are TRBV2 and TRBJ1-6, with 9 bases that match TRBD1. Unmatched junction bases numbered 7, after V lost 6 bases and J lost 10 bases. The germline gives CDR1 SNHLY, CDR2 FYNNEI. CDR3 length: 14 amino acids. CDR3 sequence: CASRPGTGQSPLHF. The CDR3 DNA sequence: TGTGCCAGCAGGCCCGGGACAGGGCAATCACCCCTCCACTTT.

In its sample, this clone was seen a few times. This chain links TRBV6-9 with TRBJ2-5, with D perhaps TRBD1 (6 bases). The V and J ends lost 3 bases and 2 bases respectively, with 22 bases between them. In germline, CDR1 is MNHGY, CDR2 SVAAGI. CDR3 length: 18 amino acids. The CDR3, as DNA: TGTGCCAGCAGTTACCGGACAGACGGCAACCTACATCAAGAGACCCAGTACTTC. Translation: CASSYRTDGNLHQETQYF.

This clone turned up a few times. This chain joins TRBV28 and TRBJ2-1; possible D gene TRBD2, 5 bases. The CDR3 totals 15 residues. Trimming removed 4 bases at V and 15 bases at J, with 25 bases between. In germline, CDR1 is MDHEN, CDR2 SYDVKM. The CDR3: CASSSLWGASSKTFF. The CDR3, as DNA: TGTGCCAGCAGTTCCCTCTGGGGAGCGTCTTCCAAGACGTTCTTC.

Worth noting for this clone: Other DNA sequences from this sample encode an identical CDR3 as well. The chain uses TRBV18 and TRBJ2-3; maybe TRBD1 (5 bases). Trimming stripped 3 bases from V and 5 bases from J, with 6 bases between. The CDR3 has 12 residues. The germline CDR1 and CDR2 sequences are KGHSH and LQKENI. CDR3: CASSPRGDTQYF. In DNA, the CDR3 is TGTGCCAGCTCACCTAGGGGAGATACGCAGTATTTT.

In DNA, the CDR3 is TGTGCCAGCAGTGGGGGGACTAGCGGGAGCTCAGATACGCAGTATTTT. Encoded protein: CASSGGTSGSSDTQYF. The rearrangement links TRBV2 to TRBJ2-3, with 14 bases that match TRBD2. The CDR3 sequence is 16 residues long. Trimming cost V 4 bases and J 4 bases; bases outside gene matches: 4. Germline CDR1 is SNHLY and CDR2 is FYNNEI.

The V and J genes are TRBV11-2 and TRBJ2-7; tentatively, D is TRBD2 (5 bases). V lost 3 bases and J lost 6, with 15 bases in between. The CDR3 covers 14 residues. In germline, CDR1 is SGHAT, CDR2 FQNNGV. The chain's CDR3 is CASSLYTGTGEQYF. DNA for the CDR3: TGTGCCAGCAGCTTGTATACGGGAACGGGCGAGCAGTACTTC.

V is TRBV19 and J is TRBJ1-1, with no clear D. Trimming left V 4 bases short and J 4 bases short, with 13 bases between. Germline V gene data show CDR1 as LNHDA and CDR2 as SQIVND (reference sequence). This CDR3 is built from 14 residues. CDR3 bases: TGTGCCAGTAGTAGCCAAGGTCCCGCCACTGAAGCTTTCTTT. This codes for CASSSQGPATEAFF.

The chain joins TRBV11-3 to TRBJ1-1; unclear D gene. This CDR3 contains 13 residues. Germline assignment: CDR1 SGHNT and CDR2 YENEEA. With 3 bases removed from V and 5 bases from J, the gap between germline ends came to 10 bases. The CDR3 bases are TGTGCCAGCAGCTTTTACCTGGGGACTGAAGCTTTCTTT. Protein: CASSFYLGTEAFF. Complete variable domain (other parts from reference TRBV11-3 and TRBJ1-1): EAGVVQSPRYKIIEKKQPVAFWCNPISGHNTLYWYLQNLGQGPELLIRYENEEAVDDSQLPKDRFSAERLKGVDSTLKIQPAELGDSAVYLCASSFYLGTEAFFGQGTRLTVV.

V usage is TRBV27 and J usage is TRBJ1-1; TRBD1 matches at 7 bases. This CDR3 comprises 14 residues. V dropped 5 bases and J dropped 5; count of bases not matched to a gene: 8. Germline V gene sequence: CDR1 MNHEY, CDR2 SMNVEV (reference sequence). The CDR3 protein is CASSDRVGRTEAFF. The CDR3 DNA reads TGTGCCAGCAGTGACAGGGTTGGTAGGACTGAAGCTTTCTTT.

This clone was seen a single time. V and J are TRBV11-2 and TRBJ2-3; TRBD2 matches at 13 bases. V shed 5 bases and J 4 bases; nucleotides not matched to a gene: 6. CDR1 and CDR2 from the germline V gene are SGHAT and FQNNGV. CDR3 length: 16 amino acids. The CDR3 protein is CASSIGLAGVSDTQYF. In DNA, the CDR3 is TGTGCCAGCAGCATCGGACTAGCGGGAGTATCAGATACGCAGTATTTT.

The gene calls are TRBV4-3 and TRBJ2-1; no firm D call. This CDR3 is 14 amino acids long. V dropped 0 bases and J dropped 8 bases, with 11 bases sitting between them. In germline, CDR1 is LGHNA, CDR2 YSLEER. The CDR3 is CASSQELAIDEQFF. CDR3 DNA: TGCGCCAGCAGCCAAGAACTTGCAATCGATGAGCAGTTCTTC.

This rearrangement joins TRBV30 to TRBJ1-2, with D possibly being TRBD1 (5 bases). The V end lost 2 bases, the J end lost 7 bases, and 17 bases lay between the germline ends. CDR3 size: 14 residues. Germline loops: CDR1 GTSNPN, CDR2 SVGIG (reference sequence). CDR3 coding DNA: TGTGCCTGGAGTAACTTGCGGGGGAGGGGTGGCTACACCTTC. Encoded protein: CAWSNLRGRGGYTF. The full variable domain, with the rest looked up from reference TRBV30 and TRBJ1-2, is SQTIHQWPATLVQPVGSPLSLECTVEGTSNPNLYWYRQAAGRGLQLLFYSVGIGQISSEVPQNLSASRPQDRQFILSSKKLLLSDSGFYLCAWSNLRGRGGYTFGSGTRLTVV.

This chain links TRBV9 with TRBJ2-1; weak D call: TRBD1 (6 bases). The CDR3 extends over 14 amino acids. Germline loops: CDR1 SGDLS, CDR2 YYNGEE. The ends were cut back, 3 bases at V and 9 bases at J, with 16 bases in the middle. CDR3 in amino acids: CASSAGTIGSEQFF. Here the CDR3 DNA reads TGTGCCAGCAGCGCCGGGACAATAGGTAGTGAGCAGTTCTTC.